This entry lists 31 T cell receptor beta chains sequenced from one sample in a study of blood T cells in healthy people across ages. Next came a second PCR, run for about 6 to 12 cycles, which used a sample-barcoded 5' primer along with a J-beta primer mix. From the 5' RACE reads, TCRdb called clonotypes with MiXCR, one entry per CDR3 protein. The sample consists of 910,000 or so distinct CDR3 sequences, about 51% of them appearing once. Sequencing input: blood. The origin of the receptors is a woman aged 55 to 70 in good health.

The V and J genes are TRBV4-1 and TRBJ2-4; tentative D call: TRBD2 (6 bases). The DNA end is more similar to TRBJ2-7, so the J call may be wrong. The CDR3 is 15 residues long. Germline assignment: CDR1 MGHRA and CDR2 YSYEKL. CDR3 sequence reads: CASSQVGTSTYEQYF. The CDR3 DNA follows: TGCGCCAGCAGCCAAGTCGGCACTAGCACCTACGAGCAGTACTTC.

This CDR3 reads CATSRGGEAKNIQYF. CDR3 DNA: TGTGCCACCAGCAGAGGGGGGGAAGCCAAAAACATTCAGTACTTC. The chain is built from TRBV15 and TRBJ2-4; D is perhaps TRBD2 (6 bases). The germline V gene has CDR1 LNHNV and CDR2 YYDKDF (reference sequence). Between the trimmed V and J ends, which lost 1 base and 0 bases, there was a span of 7 bases. The CDR3 is made up of 15 amino acids.

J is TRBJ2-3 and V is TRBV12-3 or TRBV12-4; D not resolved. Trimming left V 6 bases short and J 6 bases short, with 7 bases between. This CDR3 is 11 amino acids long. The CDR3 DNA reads TGTGCCAGCAGCCAATATGATACGCAGTATTTT. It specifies CASSQYDTQYF.

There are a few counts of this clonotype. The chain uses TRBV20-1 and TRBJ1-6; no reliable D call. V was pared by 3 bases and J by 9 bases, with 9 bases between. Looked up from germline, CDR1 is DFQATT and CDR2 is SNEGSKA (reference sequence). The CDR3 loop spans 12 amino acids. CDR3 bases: TGCAGTGCTAGTTACCGTCGTTCACCCCTCCACTTT. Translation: CSASYRRSPLHF.

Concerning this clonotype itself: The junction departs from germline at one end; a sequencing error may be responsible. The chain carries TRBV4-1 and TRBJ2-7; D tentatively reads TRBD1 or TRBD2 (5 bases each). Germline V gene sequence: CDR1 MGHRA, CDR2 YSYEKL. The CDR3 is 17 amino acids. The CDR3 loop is CASSQEASGRSSSEQYF. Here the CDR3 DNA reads TGCGCCAGCAGCCAAGAAGCGTCGGGACGTAGCTCCTCCGAGCAGTACTTC.

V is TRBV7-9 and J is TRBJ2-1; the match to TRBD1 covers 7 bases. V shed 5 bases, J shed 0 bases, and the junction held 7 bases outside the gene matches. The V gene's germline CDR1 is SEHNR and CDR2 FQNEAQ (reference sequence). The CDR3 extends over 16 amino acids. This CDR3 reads CASSTRQGSSYNEQFF. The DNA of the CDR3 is TGTGCCAGCAGCACCCGACAGGGTAGCTCCTACAATGAGCAGTTCTTC.

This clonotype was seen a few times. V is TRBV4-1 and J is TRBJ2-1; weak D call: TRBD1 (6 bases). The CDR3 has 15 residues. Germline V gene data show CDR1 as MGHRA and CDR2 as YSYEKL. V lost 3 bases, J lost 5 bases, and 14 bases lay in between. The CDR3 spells CASSHYGRDNNEQFF. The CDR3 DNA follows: TGCGCCAGCAGCCACTACGGCCGGGACAACAATGAGCAGTTCTTC.

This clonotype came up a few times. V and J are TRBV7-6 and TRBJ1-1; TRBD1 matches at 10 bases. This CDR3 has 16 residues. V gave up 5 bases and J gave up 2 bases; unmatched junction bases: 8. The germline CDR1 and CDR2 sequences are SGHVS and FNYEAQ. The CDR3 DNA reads TGTGCCAGCAGCCGATACCGGGACAGGGGCAACACTGAAGCTTTCTTT. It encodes CASSRYRDRGNTEAFF.

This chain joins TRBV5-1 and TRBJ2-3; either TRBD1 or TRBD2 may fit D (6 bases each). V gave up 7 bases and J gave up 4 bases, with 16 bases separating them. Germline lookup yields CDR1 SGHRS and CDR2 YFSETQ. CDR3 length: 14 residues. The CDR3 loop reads CASLRGGPADTQYF. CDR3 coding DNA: TGCGCCAGCCTCAGGGGAGGTCCCGCAGATACGCAGTATTTT.

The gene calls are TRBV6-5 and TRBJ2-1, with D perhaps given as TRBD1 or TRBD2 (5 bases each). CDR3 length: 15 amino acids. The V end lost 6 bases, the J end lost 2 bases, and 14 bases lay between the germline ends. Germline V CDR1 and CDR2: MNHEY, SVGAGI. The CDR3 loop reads CASREAGRAYNEQFF. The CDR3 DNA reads TGTGCCAGCAGAGAAGCAGGGCGGGCCTACAATGAGCAGTTCTTC.

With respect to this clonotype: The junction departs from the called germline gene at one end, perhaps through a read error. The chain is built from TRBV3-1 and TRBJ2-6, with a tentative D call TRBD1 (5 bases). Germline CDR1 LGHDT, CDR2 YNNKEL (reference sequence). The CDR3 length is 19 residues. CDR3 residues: CASSQDWGRVRSGANVPTF. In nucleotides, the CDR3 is TGTGCCAGCAGCCAAGATTGGGGTCGCGTCCGCTCTGGGGCCAACGTCCCGACTTTC.

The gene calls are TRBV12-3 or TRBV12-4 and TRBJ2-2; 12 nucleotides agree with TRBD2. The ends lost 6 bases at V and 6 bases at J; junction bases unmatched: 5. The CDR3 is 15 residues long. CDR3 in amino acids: CASSMTSGRPGELFF. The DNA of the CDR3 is TGTGCCAGCAGCATGACTAGCGGGAGACCCGGGGAGCTGTTTTTT.

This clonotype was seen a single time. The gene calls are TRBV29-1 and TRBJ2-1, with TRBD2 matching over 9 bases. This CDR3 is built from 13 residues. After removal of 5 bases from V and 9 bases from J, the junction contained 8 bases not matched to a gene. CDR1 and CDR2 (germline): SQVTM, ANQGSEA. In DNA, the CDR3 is TGCAGCGTTCGTGGGGGACTAGCTTTTGAGCAGTTCTTC. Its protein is CSVRGGLAFEQFF.

CDR3 protein: CAGTASGPTDTQYF. The CDR3 DNA reads as TGCGCCGGCACCGCGAGCGGACCCACAGATACGCAGTATTTT. The chain combines TRBV5-1 with TRBJ2-3, with D perhaps matching TRBD2 (5 bases). This CDR3 is built from 14 residues. Trimming removed 10 bases at V and 2 bases at J, with 17 bases between. Germline CDR1 is SGHRS and CDR2 is YFSETQ.

CDR3 nucleotides: TGCAGCGTTGCGACTGCAACTAATGAAAAACTGTTTTTT. Protein: CSVATATNEKLFF. This chain joins TRBV29-1 and TRBJ1-4; no clear D gene. This CDR3 contains 13 residues. The germline V gene has CDR1 SQVTM and CDR2 ANQGSEA. With 4 bases removed from V and 0 bases from J, the gap between germline ends came to 6 bases.

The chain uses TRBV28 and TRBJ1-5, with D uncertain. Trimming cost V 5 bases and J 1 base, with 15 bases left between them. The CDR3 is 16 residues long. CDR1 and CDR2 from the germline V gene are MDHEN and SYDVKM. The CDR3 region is CASSPRDHTSNQPQHF. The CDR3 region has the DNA TGTGCCAGCAGTCCAAGGGATCACACAAGCAATCAGCCCCAGCATTTT. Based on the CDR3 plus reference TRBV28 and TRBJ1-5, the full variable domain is DVKVTQSSRYLVKRTGEKVFLECVQDMDHENMFWYRQDPGLGLRLIYFSYDVKMKEKGDIPEGYSVSREKKERFSLILESASTNQTSMYLCASSPRDHTSNQPQHFGDGTRLSIL.

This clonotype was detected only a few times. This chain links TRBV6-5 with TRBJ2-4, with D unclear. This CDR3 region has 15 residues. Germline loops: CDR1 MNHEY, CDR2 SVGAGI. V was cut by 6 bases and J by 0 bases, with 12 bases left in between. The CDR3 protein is CASSQAGVAKNIQYF. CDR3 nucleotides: TGTGCCAGCAGCCAAGCCGGAGTAGCCAAAAACATTCAGTACTTC.

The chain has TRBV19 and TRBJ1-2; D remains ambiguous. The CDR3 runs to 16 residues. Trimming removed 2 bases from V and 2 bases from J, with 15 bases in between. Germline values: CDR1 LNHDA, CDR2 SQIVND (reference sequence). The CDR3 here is CASSIPGNSRNYGYTF. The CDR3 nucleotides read TGTGCCAGTAGTATACCGGGAAATTCACGAAACTATGGCTACACCTTC.

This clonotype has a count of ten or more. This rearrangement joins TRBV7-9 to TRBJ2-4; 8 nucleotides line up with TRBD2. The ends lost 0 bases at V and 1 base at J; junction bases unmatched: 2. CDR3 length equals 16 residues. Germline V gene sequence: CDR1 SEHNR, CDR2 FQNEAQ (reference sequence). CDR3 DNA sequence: TGTGCCAGCAGCTTAGCTAGCGGGAAGGCCAAAAACATTCAGTACTTC. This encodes CASSLASGKAKNIQYF.

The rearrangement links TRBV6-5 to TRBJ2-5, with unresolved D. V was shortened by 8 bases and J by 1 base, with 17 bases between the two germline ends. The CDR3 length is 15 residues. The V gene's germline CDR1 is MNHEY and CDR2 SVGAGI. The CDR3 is CASVSTWATQETQYF. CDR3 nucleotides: TGTGCCAGCGTCAGTACCTGGGCTACCCAAGAGACCCAGTACTTC.

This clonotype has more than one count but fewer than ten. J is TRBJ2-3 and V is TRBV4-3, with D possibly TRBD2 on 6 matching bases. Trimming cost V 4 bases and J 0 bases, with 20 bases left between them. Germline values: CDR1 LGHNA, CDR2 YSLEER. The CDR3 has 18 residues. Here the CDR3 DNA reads TGCGCCAGCAGCCTGCCTCCAGCTAAGGCGGGAAGCACAGATACGCAGTATTTT. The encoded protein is CASSLPPAKAGSTDTQYF.

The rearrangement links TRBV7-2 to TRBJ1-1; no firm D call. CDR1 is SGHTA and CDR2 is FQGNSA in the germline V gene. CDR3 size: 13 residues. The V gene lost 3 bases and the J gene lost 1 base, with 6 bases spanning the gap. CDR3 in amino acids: CASSFGPNTEAFF. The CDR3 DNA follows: TGTGCCAGCAGCTTCGGACCGAACACTGAAGCTTTCTTT.

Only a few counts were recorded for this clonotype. Here the CDR3 reads CASSYSTGEWGYEQYF. CDR3 nucleotides: TGTGCCAGCAGTTACTCTACAGGGGAATGGGGGTACGAGCAGTACTTC. The chain couples TRBV6-5 to TRBJ2-5, with TRBD1 matching 7 bases. The J call is doubtful: the DNA matches TRBJ2-7 better. This CDR3 region has 16 residues. Germline-derived CDR1 and CDR2 are MNHEY and SVGAGI.

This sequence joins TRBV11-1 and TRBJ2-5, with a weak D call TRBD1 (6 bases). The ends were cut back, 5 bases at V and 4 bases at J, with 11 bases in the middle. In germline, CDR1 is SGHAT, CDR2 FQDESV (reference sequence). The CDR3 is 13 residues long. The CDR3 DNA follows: TGTGCCAGCAGCAACAGGGTAGGAGAGACCCAGTACTTC. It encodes CASSNRVGETQYF.

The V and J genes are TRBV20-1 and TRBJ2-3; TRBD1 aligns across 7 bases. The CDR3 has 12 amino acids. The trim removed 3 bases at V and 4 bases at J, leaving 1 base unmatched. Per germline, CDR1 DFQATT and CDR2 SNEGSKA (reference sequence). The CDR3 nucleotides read TGCAGTGCTAGGGGGACAGCAGATACGCAGTATTTT. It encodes CSARGTADTQYF.

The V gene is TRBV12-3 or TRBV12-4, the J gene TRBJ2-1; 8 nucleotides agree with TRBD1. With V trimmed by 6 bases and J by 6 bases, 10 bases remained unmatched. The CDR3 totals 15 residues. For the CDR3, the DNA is TGTGCCAGCAGCAATGGACAGGGCAGTGGCAATGAGCAGTTCTTC. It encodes CASSNGQGSGNEQFF.

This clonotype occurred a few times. CDR3 protein: CASSWSLEGSYNEQFF. CDR3 nucleotide sequence: TGTGCCAGCAGTTGGAGCTTGGAAGGATCCTACAATGAGCAGTTCTTC. The chain links TRBV28 to TRBJ2-1; the D is unclear. CDR1 is MDHEN, CDR2 SYDVKM, per germline. This CDR3 is built from 16 residues. V shed 4 bases and J shed 1 base, with 14 bases lying between them.

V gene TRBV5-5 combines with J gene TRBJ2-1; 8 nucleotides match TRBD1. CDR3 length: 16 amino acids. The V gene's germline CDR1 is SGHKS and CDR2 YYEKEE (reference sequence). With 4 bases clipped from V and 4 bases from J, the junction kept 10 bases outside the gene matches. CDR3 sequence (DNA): TGTGCCAGCAGCCCTATTCAGGGGGCGATTTACAATGAGCAGTTCTTC. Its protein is CASSPIQGAIYNEQFF.

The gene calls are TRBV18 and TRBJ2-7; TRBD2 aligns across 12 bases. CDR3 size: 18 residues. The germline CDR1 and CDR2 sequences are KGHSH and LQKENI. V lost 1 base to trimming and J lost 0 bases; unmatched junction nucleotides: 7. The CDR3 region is CASSPLGLAGTPSYEQYF. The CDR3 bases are TGTGCCAGCTCACCACTCGGACTAGCGGGAACGCCCTCCTACGAGCAGTACTTC.

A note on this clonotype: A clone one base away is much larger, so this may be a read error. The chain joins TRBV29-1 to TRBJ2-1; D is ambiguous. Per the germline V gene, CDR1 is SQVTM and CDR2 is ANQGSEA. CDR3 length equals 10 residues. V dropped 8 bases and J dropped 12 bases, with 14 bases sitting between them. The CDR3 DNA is TGCAGCTCCCAATCGGATGGGCAGTTCTTC. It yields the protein CSSQSDGQFF.

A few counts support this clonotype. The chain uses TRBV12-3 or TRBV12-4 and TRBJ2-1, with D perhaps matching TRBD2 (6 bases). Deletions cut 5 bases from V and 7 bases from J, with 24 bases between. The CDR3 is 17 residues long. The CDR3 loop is CASSPIGTGKAGNEQFF. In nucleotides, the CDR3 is TGTGCCAGCAGTCCTATCGGGACTGGGAAGGCTGGAAATGAGCAGTTCTTC.